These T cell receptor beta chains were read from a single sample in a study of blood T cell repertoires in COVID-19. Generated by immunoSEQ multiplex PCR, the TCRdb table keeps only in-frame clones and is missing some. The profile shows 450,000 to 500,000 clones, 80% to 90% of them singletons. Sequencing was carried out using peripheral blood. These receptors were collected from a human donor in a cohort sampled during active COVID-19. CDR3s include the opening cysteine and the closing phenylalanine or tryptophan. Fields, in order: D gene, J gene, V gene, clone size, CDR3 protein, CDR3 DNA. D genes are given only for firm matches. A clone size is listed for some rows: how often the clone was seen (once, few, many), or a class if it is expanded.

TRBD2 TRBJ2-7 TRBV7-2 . CASSTGGASGRSYEQYF TGTGCCAGCAGCACAGGGGGGGCTAGCGGGAGATCCTACGAGCAGTACTTC
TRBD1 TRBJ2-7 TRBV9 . CASSVGWDSVYEQYF TGTGCCAGCAGCGTAGGATGGGACAGCGTCTACGAGCAGTACTTC
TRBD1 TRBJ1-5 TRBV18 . CASSQYRGHGDQPQHF TGTGCCAGCTCACAGTACAGGGGGCATGGCGATCAGCCCCAGCATTTT
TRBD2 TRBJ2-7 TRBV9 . CASSRSGTSGFYEQYF TGTGCCAGCAGCAGGTCCGGGACTAGCGGGTTCTACGAGCAGTACTTC
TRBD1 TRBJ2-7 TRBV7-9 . CASSLNGTGKAYEQYF TGTGCCAGCAGCTTAAACGGGACAGGGAAAGCCTACGAGCAGTACTTC
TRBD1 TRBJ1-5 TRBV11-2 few CASSSWAGRGRYQPQHF TGTGCCAGCAGCTCCTGGGCGGGAAGGGGGCGGTATCAGCCCCAGCATTTT
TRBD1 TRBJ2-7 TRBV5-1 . CASSAGQGRSSYEQYF TGCGCCAGCAGCGCCGGACAGGGGCGCAGCTCCTACGAGCAGTACTTC
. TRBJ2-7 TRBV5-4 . CASSPPGARSYEQYF TGTGCCAGCAGCCCCCCAGGCGCAAGATCCTACGAGCAGTACTTC
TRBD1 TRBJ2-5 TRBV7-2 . CASSLRGQGRETQYF TGTGCCAGCAGCCTCCGAGGACAGGGAAGGGAGACCCAGTACTTC
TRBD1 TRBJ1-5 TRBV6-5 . CASSTGDGNQPQHF TGTGCCAGCAGCACAGGGGACGGCAATCAGCCCCAGCATTTT
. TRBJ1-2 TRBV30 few CAWSGLRSNYGYTF TGTGCCTGGAGTGGTCTAAGATCTAACTATGGCTACACCTTC
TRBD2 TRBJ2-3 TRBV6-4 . CASSDSGSGDTQYF TGTGCCAGCAGTGACTCGGGTAGCGGGGATACGCAGTATTTT
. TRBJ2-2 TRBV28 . CASSLPSQSTGELFF TGTGCCAGCAGTTTACCGTCGCAGTCCACCGGGGAGCTGTTTTTT
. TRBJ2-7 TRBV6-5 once CATYPDRTGAYEQYF TGTGCCACATACCCGGACAGGACGGGGGCCTACGAGCAGTACTTC
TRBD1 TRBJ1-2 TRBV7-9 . CASSPGQGRGYTF TGTGCCAGCAGCCCCGGACAGGGACGTGGCTACACCTTC
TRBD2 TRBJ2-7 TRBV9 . CASSVAGRANYEQYF TGTGCCAGCAGCGTAGCCGGGAGGGCGAACTACGAGCAGTACTTC
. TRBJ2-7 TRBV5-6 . CASSLFGIGAEQYF TGTGCCAGCAGCTTGTTTGGGATTGGGGCCGAGCAGTACTTC
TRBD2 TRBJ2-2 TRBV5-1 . CASSLVTSGRNSGELFF TGCGCCAGCAGCTTGGTGACTAGCGGGAGGAACTCCGGGGAGCTGTTTTTT
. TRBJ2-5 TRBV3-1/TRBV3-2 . CASSQDLAVRETQYF TGTGCCAGCAGCCAAGATTTGGCTGTACGAGAGACCCAGTACTTC
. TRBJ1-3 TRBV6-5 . CASSRRPGITIYF TGTGCCAGCAGTCGGCGGCCGGGAATCACCATATATTTT